The text below deals with one TCR beta chain. Its antigen is still unknown. One entry per CDR3 protein, called by TCRdb with MiXCR from the reads. This table has 40,000 to 55,000 distinct CDR3 sequences, roughly 22% appearing once. This sample is drawn from a study of T cell repertoires in cytomegalovirus infection. Study summary: Alongside well-studied HLA-B-restricted CMV epitopes, recently identified HLA-C-restricted CMV epitopes were also used. CMV infection plus the matching HLA type was flagged by public TCR beta signatures.

Regarding the study as a whole: What dominated the ex vivo response were HLA-C-restricted CMV-specific TCR beta clonotypes. Adding up the frequency of public TCR beta families identified people who carried CMV plus the relevant HLA.

CDR3 length: 14 amino acids. Germline loops: CDR1 MNHEY, CDR2 SVGEGT. V was pared by 2 bases and J by 0 bases, with 7 bases between. The chain joins TRBV6-2 or TRBV6-3 to TRBJ2-5; D call uncertain. Sequenced here: CD8+ T cells from cultured PBMCs, sampled from culture after CMV antigen stimulation. The receptor was derived from a human donor in good health (CMV status not recorded). Some clones in this sample may be carry-over from other donors' samples. CDR3 in DNA: TGTGCCAGCAGTTACGTGGCGGACCAAGAGACCCAGTACTTC. It is translated as CASSYVADQETQYF.